This TCR beta chain was observed in a study of blood T cell repertoires in COVID-19. At the level of the study: COVID-19 samples from acute and convalescent phases originated in the United States, Italy and Spain. From T cells, B-cell-depleted T cells, or PBMCs came the material, which was cDNA or gDNA.

The germline CDR1 and CDR2 sequences are SNHLY and FYNNEI. The CDR3 covers 15 residues. V lost 8 bases and J lost 5, with 21 bases in between. As originally analysed: The authors estimated nucleated cell counts from reference gene primer amplification. Sequenced by immunoSEQ multiplex PCR; TCRdb stores in-frame clones only, minus some. The V and J calls and clone size come from that table; D and trimming were worked out from the DNA. The sample holds about 78,000 clones; less than 90% are singletons and the top ten take around 5.3%. The chain couples TRBV2 to TRBJ1-1, with D perhaps matching TRBD1 (5 bases). The receptor comes from a man between 60 and 75 years old with active or convalescent COVID-19. The specimen was peripheral blood. The CDR3 DNA reads as TGTGCCAGCTTCCAACCCTCGGGGGGATGGACTGAAGCTTTCTTT. This codes for CASFQPSGGWTEAFF.